This T cell receptor (beta chain) was obtained from a study of Graves' ophthalmopathy and Graves' hyperthyroidism. Study overall: By definition, stable hyperthyroidism involved no ophthalmopathy within 18 months of follow-up. Study observations and caveats: Ophthalmopathy progression predictions by the model showed around 72% specificity and 70.59% sensitivity.

CDR3 length equals 15 residues. Germline V gene data show CDR1 as LGHDT and CDR2 as YNNKEL (reference sequence). V shed 0 bases and J shed 4 bases, with 7 bases lying between them. A few counts support this clonotype. As yet, its antigen is unknown. RNA transcripts yielded amplified TCR beta CDR3 regions. RT-PCR was first run with HTBI primers, then multiplex PCR in a second round. TCRdb itself ran the multiplex PCR reads through MiXCR, one entry per CDR3 protein. This table has more than 1,000,000 distinct CDR3 sequences, around a third appearing once. The chain recombines TRBV3-1 with TRBJ2-6; D not certain. This TCR was sampled from an adult man with Graves' hyperthyroidism. Sequencing used peripheral blood or thyroid tissue (not recorded which). The CDR3 sequence: CASSQEGYGANVLTF. The CDR3 bases are TGTGCCAGCAGCCAAGAGGGCTACGGGGCCAACGTCCTGACTTTC.